The subject of this entry is one T cell receptor beta chain. Its antigen is not known. This specimen belongs to a study of T-cell reconstitution after alpha-beta-depleted transplantation in children. TCRbeta library construction was performed incorporating unique molecular identifiers. TCRdb ran MiXCR on the PCR reads and lists one entry per CDR3 protein. The table includes some 350,000 distinct CDR3 sequences, 15% to 20% detected once. General observations from the study: Reportedly, alpha-beta T cells present about two months post-transplant originated from several hundred expanded clones of graft origin. T cells produced anew were the main source of T-cell counts and diversity one year after transplant.

This CDR3 is 18 amino acids long. The germline gives CDR1 LGHDT, CDR2 YNNKEL (reference sequence). The J segment lost 0 bases and the V segment lost 1 base, leaving 6 bases of the junction unmatched. The chain has TRBV3-1 and TRBJ2-1, with 10 bases identical to TRBD2. Sequencing used PBMCs, mostly from graft donor cells, obtained 360 days after TCRalphabeta/CD19-depleted stem cell transplant. This clonotype originated in a male patient between 2 and 10 years old who had a stem cell transplant for acute lymphoblastic leukemia, so the T cells may come from the graft donor. CDR3 sequence (DNA): TGTGCCAGCAGCCAAGTATCTAGCGGGAGCCTCTCCTACAATGAGCAGTTCTTC. Its translation is CASSQVSSGSLSYNEQFF.